Listed here is a single T cell receptor (beta chain). This specimen belongs to a study of regulatory T cells in long-lasting Graves disease. Germline V gene sequence: CDR1 MGHRA, CDR2 YSYEKL. The CDR3 totals 15 residues. Trimming pared 1 base from V and 2 bases from J, leaving 12 bases between. Building the TCR beta libraries relied on iRepertoire HTBI primers, and CDR3 regions underwent Arm-PCR. In TCRdb, the multiplex PCR reads were re-called with MiXCR into one record per CDR3 protein. The profile shows hundreds of thousands of distinct CDR3 sequences, around 13% of them singletons. Time point noted: newly diagnosed GD, antithyroid drugs for less than 3 months. TCR sequences were obtained from RNA taken from PBMCs. This sample also belongs to another study, concerning T cells in Graves' hyperthyroidism and ophthalmopathy. From that paper: HTBI primers were used for first-round RT-PCR of the TCR CDR3.

The material sequenced was peripheral blood mononuclear cells (PBMCs), taken at new diagnosis, from a patient treated with antithyroid drugs. The chain has TRBV4-1 and TRBJ2-7; the D gene is possibly TRBD2 (5 bases). The TCR comes from a woman in her twenties or thirties with Graves disease. CDR3 DNA: TGCGCCAGCAGCCAAGGCCGGACTCCCCCCTACGAGCAGTACTTC. Its translation is CASSQGRTPPYEQYF.